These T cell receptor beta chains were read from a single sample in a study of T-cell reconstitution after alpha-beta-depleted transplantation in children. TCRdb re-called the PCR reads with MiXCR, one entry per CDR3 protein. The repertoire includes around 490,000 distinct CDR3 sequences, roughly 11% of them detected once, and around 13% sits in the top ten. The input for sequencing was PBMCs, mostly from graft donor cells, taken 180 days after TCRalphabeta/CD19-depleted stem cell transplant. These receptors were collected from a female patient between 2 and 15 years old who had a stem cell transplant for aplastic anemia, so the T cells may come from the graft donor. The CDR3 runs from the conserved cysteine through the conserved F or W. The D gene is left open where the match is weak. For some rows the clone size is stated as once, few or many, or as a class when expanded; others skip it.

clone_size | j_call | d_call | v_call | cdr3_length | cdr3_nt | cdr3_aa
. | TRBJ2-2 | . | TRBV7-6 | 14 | TGTGCCAGCAGCGGCGGGCCGTATCACGGGGAGCTGTTTTTT | CASSGGPYHGELFF
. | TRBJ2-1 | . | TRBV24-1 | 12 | TGTGCCACCCGTGAGGGGGACGGTGAGCAGTTCTTC | CATREGDGEQFF
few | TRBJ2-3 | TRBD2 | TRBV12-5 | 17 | TGTGCTAGTGGTTTGGGCGGCACTAGCGGATACACAGATACGCAGTATTTT | CASGLGGTSGYTDTQYF
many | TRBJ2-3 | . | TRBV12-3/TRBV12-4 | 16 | TGTGCCAGCAGTTTAGACCCGGGATATAGCACAGATACGCAGTATTTT | CASSLDPGYSTDTQYF
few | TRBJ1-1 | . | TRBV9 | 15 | TGTGCCAGCAGCCCGTGGGACAACATGAACACTGAAGCTTTCTTT | CASSPWDNMNTEAFF
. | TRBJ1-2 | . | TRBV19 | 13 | TGTGCCAGTAGCTGGGGCTCCTCCTATGGCTACACCTTC | CASSWGSSYGYTF
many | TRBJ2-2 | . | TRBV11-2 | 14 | TGTGCCAGCAGCTTGTCAGGCAGCACCGGGGAGCTGTTTTTT | CASSLSGSTGELFF
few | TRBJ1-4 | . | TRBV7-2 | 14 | TGTGCCAGCAGCCCATGGACACCCTATGAAAAACTGTTTTTT | CASSPWTPYEKLFF
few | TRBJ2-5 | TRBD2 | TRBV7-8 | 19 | TGTGCCAGCAGAACGACTCGGACTAGCGGGAGAGCCAAGATAGAGACCCAGTACTTC | CASRTTRTSGRAKIETQYF
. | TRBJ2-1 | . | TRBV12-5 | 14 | TGTGCTAGTGGTTTGGAGGGGTACCACAATGAGCAGTTCTTC | CASGLEGYHNEQFF
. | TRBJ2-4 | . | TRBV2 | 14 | TGTGCCAGCACCATCAGGGAGGCCAAAAACATTCAGTACTTC | CASTIREAKNIQYF
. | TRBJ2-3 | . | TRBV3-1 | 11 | TGTGCCAGCAGCCAAGGGCTCACGCAGTATTTT | CASSQGLTQYF
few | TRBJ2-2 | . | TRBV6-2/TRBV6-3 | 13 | TGTGCCAGCACCATACAGGACACCGGGGAGCTGTTTTTT | CASTIQDTGELFF
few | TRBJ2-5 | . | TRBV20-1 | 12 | TGCAGTGCTAGTCGGGGGGCCGAGACCCAGTACTTC | CSASRGAETQYF
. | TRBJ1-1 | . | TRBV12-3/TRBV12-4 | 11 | TGTGCCAGCAGTAACGGATGGATGGCTTTCTTT | CASSNGWMAFF
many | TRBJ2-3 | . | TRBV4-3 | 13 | TGCGCCAGCAGCCAAGGTCGCCCAGATACGCAGTATTTT | CASSQGRPDTQYF
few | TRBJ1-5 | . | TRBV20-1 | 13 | TGCAGTGCTAGGTGGGTTAGCAATCAGCCCCAGCATTTT | CSARWVSNQPQHF
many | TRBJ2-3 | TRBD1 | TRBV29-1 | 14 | TGCAGCGTTACCCGACAGGGCCAGACAGATACGCAGTATTTT | CSVTRQGQTDTQYF
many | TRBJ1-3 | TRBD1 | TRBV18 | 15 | TGTGCCAGCTCGCCGGACAGGAGCTCTGGAAACACCATATATTTT | CASSPDRSSGNTIYF
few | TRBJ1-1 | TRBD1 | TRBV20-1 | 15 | TGCAGTGCTTGGATGACAGGGGTGATGAACACTGAAGCTTTCTTT | CSAWMTGVMNTEAFF
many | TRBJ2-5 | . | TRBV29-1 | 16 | TGCAGCGTTGATGGTTCGCAGGGATCGGGCCAAGAGACCCAGTACTTC | CSVDGSQGSGQETQYF
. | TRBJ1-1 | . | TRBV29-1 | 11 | TGCAGCGTTAAAGGGAGGAGTGGAGCTTTCTTT | CSVKGRSGAFF